A single sample gave rise to the 6 T cell receptor beta chains below, sequenced in a study of blood T cell repertoires in COVID-19. Assay: immunoSEQ multiplex PCR; the TCRdb copy retains only in-frame clones and omits some. Counted here are 150,000 to 200,000 clones, roughly nine tenths occurring once; the ten biggest clones make up roughly 2%. The material sequenced was peripheral blood. The receptors derive from a man in his 70s with active or convalescent COVID-19.

The rearrangement joins TRBV28 to TRBJ2-5, with TRBD1 matching over 8 bases. V dropped 5 bases and J dropped 0; count of bases not matched to a gene: 5. Germline V gives CDR1 MDHEN, CDR2 SYDVKM. The CDR3 is 15 residues long. Here the CDR3 DNA reads TGTGCCAGCAGTCTGACAGGGGTTAACCAAGAGACCCAGTACTTC. It translates to CASSLTGVNQETQYF. Combining the CDR3 with reference TRBV28 and TRBJ2-5 gives the whole variable domain DVKVTQSSRYLVKRTGEKVFLECVQDMDHENMFWYRQDPGLGLRLIYFSYDVKMKEKGDIPEGYSVSREKKERFSLILESASTNQTSMYLCASSLTGVNQETQYFGPGTRLLVL.

The chain has TRBV25-1 and TRBJ1-2; perhaps TRBD1 as D (5 bases). V was shortened by 1 base and J by 1 base, with 7 bases between the two germline ends. Germline assignment: CDR1 MGHDK and CDR2 SYGVNS. The CDR3 has 14 amino acids. The CDR3 here is CASSEWGLNYGYTF. CDR3 DNA sequence: TGTGCCAGCAGTGAATGGGGCCTTAACTATGGCTACACCTTC.

The chain joins TRBV6-5 to TRBJ1-5; weak D call: TRBD1 (6 bases). This CDR3 comprises 13 residues. Per germline, CDR1 MNHEY and CDR2 SVGAGI. Trimming pared 6 bases from V and 9 bases from J, leaving 15 bases between. CDR3 loop: CASSSLQGMPQHF. The CDR3 nucleotides are TGTGCCAGCAGCTCTTTACAGGGAATGCCCCAGCATTTT.

V usage is TRBV29-1 and J usage is TRBJ2-7; tentative D call: TRBD2 (6 bases). CDR1 and CDR2 (germline): SQVTM, ANQGSEA. V was shortened by 3 bases and J by 2 bases, with 8 bases between the two germline ends. CDR3 length: 12 amino acids. Written as DNA, the CDR3 is TGCAGCGTTGAGGGGGGTGCCTACGAGCAGTACTTC. As protein: CSVEGGAYEQYF.

The DNA for the CDR3 is TGTGCCACCAGTGAGCCACGGACAGACATCTCCTACAATGAGCAGTTCTTC. Its protein product is CATSEPRTDISYNEQFF. The chain employs TRBV24-1 and TRBJ2-1; D possibly corresponds to TRBD1 (6 bases). The germline V gene has CDR1 KGHDR and CDR2 SFDVKD. The V and J ends lost 4 bases and 0 bases respectively, with 15 bases between them. CDR3 length: 17 amino acids.

The rearrangement uses TRBV27 and TRBJ1-1; 12 bases line up with TRBD1. The trim removed 7 bases at V and 10 bases at J, leaving 7 bases unmatched. This CDR3 has 13 amino acids. Germline CDR1 reads MNHEY; CDR2 reads SMNVEV (reference sequence). Here the CDR3 reads CASTGQGAPGAFF. The CDR3 bases are TGTGCCAGCACGGGACAGGGGGCGCCCGGAGCTTTCTTT.